The T cell receptor (beta chain) under discussion was sequenced for a study of PD-L1 blockade in urothelial cancer. Germline CDR1 reads SGHAT; CDR2 reads FQNNGV. This CDR3 has 14 amino acids. The ends lost 1 base at V and 6 bases at J; junction bases unmatched: 6. Only in-frame clones appear in the TCRdb table, and some are missing; sequencing was by immunoSEQ multiplex PCR. The table shows about 130,000 clones, with approximately 85% occurring only once. Time point indicated: peripheral blood 6 weeks after treatment start. This clonotype was sampled from a man between 45 and 60 years old with urothelial cancer. Material: PBMCs, obtained around atezolizumab (anti-PD-L1) treatment. The V call is TRBV11-2, the J call TRBJ2-7, with TRBD2 identical over 7 bases. The CDR3 sequence: CASSLAGGPVEQYF. The CDR3 region has the DNA TGTGCCAGCAGCTTAGCGGGAGGCCCTGTCGAGCAGTACTTC.